The 9 T cell receptor beta chains below were found in one sample sequenced in a study of PD-1 blockade in classical Hodgkin lymphoma. Every single patient, without exception, relapsed after autologous stem cell transplantation, and brentuximab vedotin exposure varied. TCRdb's copy holds only in-frame clones and misses some; the assay was immunoSEQ multiplex PCR. The sample has roughly 16,000 clones, about four fifths seen once. The input for sequencing was peripheral blood mononuclear cells (PBMCs), taken before the second cycle of nivolumab. All receptors derive from a human donor with classical Hodgkin lymphoma.

V is TRBV28 and J is TRBJ1-1, with 8 bases identical to TRBD1. The length of the CDR3 is 15 residues. CDR1 and CDR2 from the germline V gene are MDHEN and SYDVKM. Trimming cost V 5 bases and J 3 bases; bases outside gene matches: 8. The CDR3 protein is CASSPRTGWDTEAFF. The CDR3 bases are TGTGCCAGCAGTCCCCGGACAGGGTGGGACACTGAAGCTTTCTTT.

J is TRBJ2-1 and V is TRBV14; 8 bases align to TRBD1. The V segment lost 3 bases and the J segment 6 bases; nucleotides outside the gene matches: 7. Germline values: CDR1 SGHDN, CDR2 FVKESK. This CDR3 has 15 residues. The CDR3 is CASSHGRGPLNEQFF. The CDR3 DNA sequence: TGTGCCAGCAGCCACGGCAGGGGGCCACTCAATGAGCAGTTCTTC.

This sequence joins TRBV10-2 and TRBJ2-1; D call uncertain. The V gene's germline CDR1 is WSHSY and CDR2 SAAADI. V was pared by 3 bases and J by 0 bases, with 9 bases between. This CDR3 is built from 15 residues. CDR3 residues: CASSDKPHSYNEQFF. CDR3 bases: TGCGCCAGCAGTGATAAGCCACACTCCTACAATGAGCAGTTCTTC.

The CDR3 coding sequence is TGTGCCAGCTCACAACAGGGGATTCAGTCGAACATTCAGTACTTC. This gives the protein CASSQQGIQSNIQYF. The chain recombines TRBV18 with TRBJ2-4; TRBD1 aligns across 7 bases. Trimming cost V 4 bases and J 7 bases; bases outside gene matches: 10. In germline, CDR1 is KGHSH, CDR2 LQKENI. The CDR3 runs to 15 residues.

V usage is TRBV5-5 and J usage is TRBJ1-5, with D perhaps matching TRBD1 (6 bases). V shed 1 base and J shed 7 bases, with 15 bases lying between them. The CDR3 extends over 15 amino acids. Germline lookup yields CDR1 SGHKS and CDR2 YYEKEE (reference sequence). The CDR3 loop reads CASSLYPGVEQPQHF. The CDR3 bases are TGTGCCAGCAGCTTGTATCCAGGGGTCGAACAGCCCCAGCATTTT. The variable domain in full, completed from reference TRBV5-5 and TRBJ1-5, reads DAGVTQSPTHLIKTRGQQVTLRCSPISGHKSVSWYQQVLGQGPQFIFQYYEKEERGRGNFPDRFSARQFPNYSSELNVNALLLGDSALYLCASSLYPGVEQPQHFGDGTRLSIL.

The chain employs TRBV7-9 and TRBJ2-2, with 8 bases fitting TRBD2. The CDR3 is made up of 15 amino acids. The germline V gene has CDR1 SEHNR and CDR2 FQNEAQ (reference sequence). V was clipped by 4 bases and J by 9 bases; unmatched bases: 10. The CDR3 sequence: CASSSAGGVSRELFF. The CDR3 nucleotides are TGTGCCAGCAGCTCCGCGGGGGGCGTCAGCCGGGAGCTGTTTTTT.

This chain uses TRBV9 with TRBJ2-3, with TRBD1 identical over 9 bases. The CDR3 extends over 15 amino acids. V lost 4 bases, J lost 1 base, and 4 bases stayed unmatched. From germline, CDR1 is SGDLS and CDR2 YYNGEE. CDR3 sequence: CASSLQGAGTDTQYF. CDR3 coding DNA: TGTGCCAGCAGCCTACAGGGGGCTGGCACAGATACGCAGTATTTT. Together with reference TRBV9 and TRBJ2-3, the CDR3 gives the full variable domain: DSGVTQTPKHLITATGQRVTLRCSPRSGDLSVYWYQQSLDQGLQFLIQYYNGEERAKGNILERFSAQQFPDLHSELNLSSLELGDSALYFCASSLQGAGTDTQYFGPGTRLTVL.

This clone was found a few times. The rearrangement links TRBV14 to TRBJ1-1, with D possibly being TRBD1 (6 bases). The CDR3 extends over 16 amino acids. The germline CDR1 and CDR2 sequences are SGHDN and FVKESK. Trimming took off 2 bases at V and 3 bases at J, with 16 bases between the two ends. CDR3 residues: CASSQRLGGVYTEAFF. CDR3 bases: TGTGCCAGCAGCCAACGCCTAGGGGGGGTTTACACTGAAGCTTTCTTT.

The CDR3 sequence is CASSPLEEDEQFF. CDR3 bases: TGTGCCAGCAGCCCCCTGGAAGAGGACGAGCAGTTCTTC. The V gene is TRBV7-6, the J gene TRBJ2-1; D not resolved. The CDR3 extends over 13 amino acids. Germline V lookup: CDR1 SGHVS, CDR2 FNYEAQ. Trimming shortened V by 5 bases and J by 10 bases, and 15 bases separated the two germline ends.